A selection of T cell receptor beta chains follows, all from one sample in a study of control samples from healthy donors and cancer patients. Libraries were prepared by immunoSEQ multiplex PCR; TCRdb keeps only in-frame clonotypes and omits some of them. The sample lists 100,000 to 150,000 clones, about 90% seen once, with around 2% in the top ten. Sequenced input: blood. These receptors were taken from a man in his late teens or twenties in good health. The CDR3 runs from the conserved cysteine through the conserved F or W. Fields, in order: D gene, J gene, clone size, V gene, CDR3 protein, CDR3 DNA. D genes are given only for firm matches. Clone size is stated in some rows and not others, as once, few, many or a class when expanded.

TRBD2 | TRBJ2-5 | NA | TRBV27 | CASSPSLGLAVQETQYF | TGTGCCAGCAGTCCTTCGCTCGGACTAGCGGTACAAGAGACCCAGTACTTC
TRBD1 | TRBJ2-7 | once | TRBV19 | CASSMNRGALLEQYF | TGTGCCAGTAGTATGAACAGGGGGGCGCTCCTTGAGCAGTACTTC
NA | TRBJ2-3 | NA | TRBV28 | CANSPVRADTQYF | TGTGCCAACAGTCCAGTCCGAGCGGATACGCAGTATTTT
NA | TRBJ2-1 | NA | TRBV4-2 | CASSQDSSGEQFF | TGTGCCAGCAGCCAAGATTCATCGGGTGAGCAGTTCTTC
TRBD1 | TRBJ2-7 | NA | TRBV19 | CASSVGTGSEQYF | TGTGCCAGTAGTGTCGGGACAGGGAGCGAGCAGTACTTC
TRBD2 | TRBJ2-3 | NA | TRBV10-3 | CAISPGTSGTDTQYF | TGTGCCATCAGCCCCGGGACTAGCGGTACAGATACGCAGTATTTT
TRBD2 | TRBJ2-1 | once | TRBV19 | CASRSVGGGYNEQFF | TGTGCCAGTAGATCCGTCGGGGGGGGTTACAATGAGCAGTTCTTC
NA | TRBJ2-1 | NA | TRBV10-3 | CAIREQGHEQFF | TGTGCCATCAGGGAACAGGGACATGAGCAGTTCTTC
NA | TRBJ2-1 | NA | TRBV7-3 | CASSLNPNLGVDYNEQFF | TGTGCCAGCAGCTTAAATCCAAATCTAGGGGTTGATTACAATGAGCAGTTCTTC
NA | TRBJ2-2 | NA | TRBV5-1 | CASSLPTVITGELFF | TGCGCCAGCAGCCTTCCGACAGTGATAACCGGGGAGCTGTTTTTT
NA | TRBJ1-6 | NA | TRBV4-3 | CASSQEFGGSDNSPLHF | TGCGCCAGCAGCCAGGAGTTTGGGGGTAGCGATAATTCACCCCTCCACTTT
TRBD1 | TRBJ1-6 | once | TRBV27 | CASRNRGRSPLHF | TGTGCCAGCAGGAACAGGGGGCGGTCACCCCTCCACTTT
NA | TRBJ1-1 | few | TRBV6-2/TRBV6-3 | CASSYGATEAFF | TGTGCCAGCAGTTACGGGGCTACTGAAGCTTTCTTT
NA | TRBJ2-1 | NA | TRBV5-1 | CASDQGDLPYNEQFF | TGCGCCAGCGACCAAGGGGACCTTCCCTACAATGAGCAGTTCTTC
TRBD2 | TRBJ2-2 | NA | TRBV27 | CASSGLAGGTGELFF | TGTGCCAGCAGTGGACTAGCGGGAGGCACCGGGGAGCTGTTTTTT
TRBD1 | TRBJ1-2 | NA | TRBV25-1 | CASRDTGGDFRGYTF | TGTGCCAGCAGAGACACAGGGGGGGACTTTCGTGGCTACACCTTC
TRBD1 | TRBJ2-2 | NA | TRBV27 | CASSFPPGTGNTGELFF | TGTGCCAGCAGTTTCCCCCCCGGGACAGGGAACACCGGGGAGCTGTTTTTT
NA | TRBJ2-1 | NA | TRBV6-2/TRBV6-3 | CASSYPDSWRGNEQFF | TGTGCCAGCAGTTACCCCGACTCCTGGCGGGGAAATGAGCAGTTCTTC
NA | TRBJ2-5 | NA | TRBV12-3/TRBV12-4 | CASSGARQETQYF | TGTGCCAGCAGTGGAGCACGTCAAGAGACCCAGTACTTC
TRBD1 | TRBJ2-2 | NA | TRBV5-1 | CASSLAGGQGPGELFF | TGCGCCAGCAGCTTGGCCGGGGGACAGGGGCCCGGGGAGCTGTTTTTT
TRBD1 | TRBJ1-2 | NA | TRBV5-8 | CASSYGQDGYTF | TGTGCCAGCAGCTATGGACAGGATGGCTACACCTTC
NA | TRBJ1-1 | NA | TRBV7-2 | CASSLGRGNTEAFF | TGTGCCAGCAGCTTGGGCAGGGGGAACACTGAAGCTTTCTTT
TRBD2 | TRBJ2-3 | NA | TRBV5-4 | CASSLKGGRGADTQYF | TGTGCCAGCAGCTTAAAGGGCGGGAGAGGGGCAGATACGCAGTATTTT
TRBD2 | TRBJ2-7 | NA | TRBV25-1 | CASSGSPPSGSNYEQYF | TGTGCCAGCAGTGGTTCCCCCCCTAGCGGGAGTAACTACGAGCAGTACTTC
NA | TRBJ2-6 | NA | TRBV10-3 | CAISESWGPGANVLTF | TGTGCCATCAGTGAGTCCTGGGGGCCTGGGGCCAACGTCCTGACTTTC
NA | TRBJ1-5 | NA | TRBV19 | CASSIAGGNQPQHF | TGTGCCAGTAGTATTGCAGGGGGCAATCAGCCCCAGCATTTT
NA | TRBJ2-5 | NA | TRBV15 | CATSRNLGYQETQYF | TGTGCCACCAGCAGAAACTTAGGGTACCAAGAGACCCAGTACTTC
NA | TRBJ1-4 | NA | TRBV19 | CASNSVLNEKLFF | TGTGCCAGTAACTCAGTCCTGAATGAAAAACTGTTTTTT
NA | TRBJ2-7 | NA | TRBV9 | CASSAGPELLSNEQYF | TGTGCCAGCAGCGCGGGGCCAGAACTACTGAGCAACGAGCAGTACTTC
TRBD1 | TRBJ2-3 | once | TRBV5-5 | CASSPTGGQADTQYF | TGTGCCAGCAGTCCGACAGGGGGACAGGCAGATACGCAGTATTTT
NA | TRBJ1-4 | once | TRBV5-4 | CASSLTSNEKLFF | TGTGCCAGCAGCTTAACCTCTAATGAAAAACTGTTTTTT
NA | TRBJ1-1 | few | TRBV18 | CASSPTVTNTEAFF | TGTGCCAGCTCACCGACAGTTACGAACACTGAAGCTTTCTTT